Each of the 10 T cell receptor beta chains below was sequenced from the same sample in a study of technical replicates of blood from several donors. Repertoires were generated with immunoSEQ multiplex PCR, while TCRdb's copy carries only in-frame clones and drops some. The table has tens of thousands of clones, around 94% seen once. Sequenced input: T cells isolated from PBMCs. The receptors stem from a human donor in good health.

This chain links TRBV7-9 with TRBJ1-1, with 7 nucleotides matching TRBD1. V shed 5 bases, J shed 0 bases, and the junction held 9 bases outside the gene matches. From germline, CDR1 is SEHNR and CDR2 FQNEAQ (reference sequence). This CDR3 spans 16 amino acids. The CDR3 spells CASSPSQGVMNTEAFF. DNA of the CDR3: TGTGCCAGCAGCCCATCTCAGGGGGTAATGAACACTGAAGCTTTCTTT.

The chain is built from TRBV12-5 and TRBJ2-2; 8 positions match TRBD2. The germline gives CDR1 LGHNT, CDR2 FRNRAP. This CDR3 spans 15 amino acids. V lost 6 bases and J lost 5; bases outside the gene matches: 8. The CDR3 loop reads CASGYGTSVTGELFF. DNA of the CDR3: TGTGCTAGTGGATACGGGACTAGTGTTACCGGGGAGCTGTTTTTT. Supplemented by reference TRBV12-5 and TRBJ2-2, the full variable domain reads DARVTQTPRHKVTEMGQEVTMRCQPILGHNTVFWYRQTMMQGLELLAYFRNRAPLDDSGMPKDRFSAEMPDATLATLKIQPSEPRDSAVYFCASGYGTSVTGELFFGEGSRLTVL.

The CDR3 sequence: CASSFPGVTDTQYF. As DNA, the CDR3 is TGTGCCAGCAGCTTCCCAGGGGTCACAGATACGCAGTATTTT. The rearrangement joins TRBV5-6 to TRBJ2-3; D perhaps matches TRBD1 (6 bases). CDR1 SGHDT and CDR2 YYEEEE come from the germline V gene. CDR3 length: 14 residues. V lost 2 bases and J lost 2, with 9 bases in between.

The chain joins TRBV2 to TRBJ1-2, with D possibly TRBD1 on 6 matching bases. Deletions cut 6 bases from V and 3 bases from J, with 11 bases between. The CDR3 length is 13 residues. Germline CDR1 and CDR2: SNHLY and FYNNEI. In DNA form, the CDR3 reads TGTGCCAGCAGGGGGGGGGCGGACTATGGCTACACCTTC. Its protein is CASRGGADYGYTF.

V gene TRBV6-5 combines with J gene TRBJ2-7; TRBD2 matches 8 bases. This CDR3 spans 14 amino acids. Germline CDR1 is MNHEY and CDR2 is SVGAGI. V lost 8 bases, J lost 2 bases, and 8 bases stayed unmatched. The CDR3 sequence is CASGPTSGPYEQYF. In DNA form, the CDR3 reads TGTGCCAGCGGCCCTACTAGCGGACCCTACGAGCAGTACTTC.

This chain connects TRBV6-1 to TRBJ2-5; D unresolved. The CDR3 extends over 11 amino acids. Germline CDR1 is MNHNS and CDR2 is SASEGT. Trimming stripped 6 bases from V and 4 bases from J, with 6 bases between. CDR3 loop: CASSRLETQYF. In nucleotides, the CDR3 is TGTGCCAGCAGCAGGTTAGAGACCCAGTACTTC.

The CDR3 spells CASSEGQGSYEQYF. CDR3 DNA: TGTGCCAGCAGTGAGGGACAGGGCTCCTACGAGCAGTACTTC. The rearrangement joins TRBV6-6 to TRBJ2-7; the match to TRBD1 covers 9 bases. The ends lost 5 bases at V and 0 bases at J; junction bases unmatched: 2. The CDR3 extends over 14 amino acids. From germline, CDR1 is MNHNY and CDR2 SVGAGI (reference sequence).

The chain couples TRBV6-1 to TRBJ2-3; TRBD1 is a possible D gene (6 bases). Germline loops: CDR1 MNHNS, CDR2 SASEGT. V was cut by 10 bases and J by 2 bases, with 16 bases left in between. CDR3 size: 14 residues. CDR3 coding DNA: TGTGCCACGCTTCTACAGGGCCCCACAGATACGCAGTATTTT. It codes for CATLLQGPTDTQYF.

The chain carries TRBV2 and TRBJ2-7, with D maybe TRBD1 (5 bases). CDR3 length: 11 amino acids. Germline CDR1 reads SNHLY; CDR2 reads FYNNEI. Trimming stripped 5 bases from V and 5 bases from J, with 7 bases between. The CDR3 reads CASSRGNEQYF. For the CDR3, the DNA is TGTGCCAGCAGTAGGGGAAACGAGCAGTACTTC. Combining the CDR3 with reference TRBV2 and TRBJ2-7 gives the whole variable domain EPEVTQTPSHQVTQMGQEVILRCVPISNHLYFYWYRQILGQKVEFLVSFYNNEISEKSEIFDDQFSVERPDGSNFTLKIRSTKLEDSAMYFCASSRGNEQYFGPGTRLTVT.

The V call is TRBV7-9, the J call TRBJ2-3; TRBD2 aligns across 7 bases. Germline CDR1 is SEHNR and CDR2 is FQNEAQ (reference sequence). The CDR3 runs to 15 residues. After removal of 3 bases from V and 2 bases from J, the junction contained 5 bases not matched to a gene. CDR3: CASSLEGGITDTQYF. The CDR3 DNA is TGTGCCAGCAGCTTGGAGGGAGGGATCACAGATACGCAGTATTTT.